This T cell receptor (beta chain) was profiled in a study of blood T cell repertoires in COVID-19. The CDR3 length is 18 residues. The J segment lost 3 bases and the V segment lost 4 bases, leaving 12 bases of the junction unmatched. CDR1 and CDR2 (germline): WSHSY, SAAADI. Libraries were prepared by immunoSEQ multiplex PCR; TCRdb keeps only in-frame clonotypes and omits some of them. The sample has around 26,000 clones, less than 85% seen once. Sequencing used peripheral blood. The chain employs TRBV10-2 and TRBJ2-3; 11 nucleotides line up with TRBD2. The TCR comes from a human donor in a cohort sampled during active COVID-19. The CDR3 region is CASSARLAGNESTDTQYF. DNA for the CDR3: TGCGCCAGCAGTGCCCGACTAGCGGGAAATGAAAGTACAGATACGCAGTATTTT.